One sample yielded the 22 T cell receptor beta chains listed below, sequenced in a study of cytomegalovirus exposure and HLA in healthy donors. The PCR ran on 60 Vbeta and 13 Jbeta primers. Clones were read by immunoSEQ multiplex PCR, and TCRdb kept only the in-frame ones, dropping some. The sample gives approximately 81,000 clones, about three quarters of which show up once; more than 2.5% is in the top ten. Specimen: PBMCs. Receptors were obtained from a man between 50 and 59 years old in good health and CMV-seropositive.

This chain uses TRBV7-9 with TRBJ1-2, with TRBD1 matching over 7 bases. The ends lost 5 bases at V and 2 bases at J; junction bases unmatched: 5. The CDR3 length is 14 residues. Germline V lookup: CDR1 SEHNR, CDR2 FQNEAQ (reference sequence). In DNA, the CDR3 is TGTGCCAGCAGCCGAGGGGGCGAGAACTATGGCTACACCTTC. Residues: CASSRGGENYGYTF.

Remarks on this clone: At one end, the junction sequence differs from germline, possibly due to a read error. This chain joins TRBV2 and TRBJ2-4; 8 bases map to TRBD2. This CDR3 is built from 16 residues. The germline V gene has CDR1 SNHLY and CDR2 FYNNEI. Here the CDR3 DNA reads TGTGCCAGCAGGTTCGCGGGAGGCCGAGCCAAAAACAGTCAGTACTTC. It encodes CASRFAGGRAKNSQYF.

As concerns this clone: The junction departs from the called germline gene at one end, perhaps through a read error. The rearrangement uses TRBV29-1 and TRBJ2-6; D is possibly TRBD1 (5 bases). CDR1 and CDR2 from the germline V gene are SQVTM and ANQGSEA. The CDR3 runs 15 residues. The CDR3 bases are TGCAGCGTTGAAGATCAAGATACTGGGGCCAACGGCCTGACTTTC. Encoded protein: CSVEDQDTGANGLTF. Combining the CDR3 with reference TRBV29-1 and TRBJ2-6 gives the whole variable domain SAVISQKPSRDICQRGTSLTIQCQVDSQVTMMFWYRQQPGQSLTLIATANQGSEATYESGFVIDKFPISRPNLTFSTLTVSNMSPEDSSIYLCSVEDQDTGANGLTFGAGSRLTVL.

The chain links TRBV4-2 to TRBJ2-5, with 9 bases identical to TRBD2. The DNA end is more similar to TRBJ2-7, so the J call may be wrong. The CDR3 has 16 amino acids. CDR1 is LGHNA, CDR2 YNFKEQ, per germline. CDR3 loop: CASSQEIAGEAIEQYF. In DNA, the CDR3 is TGTGCCAGCAGCCAAGAGATAGCGGGAGAGGCGATCGAGCAGTACTTC.

This clone was recorded only once. The chain has TRBV30 and TRBJ2-4; the D gene is possibly TRBD1 (5 bases). CDR3 length: 14 residues. Trimming removed 0 bases at V and 7 bases at J, with 13 bases between. CDR1 and CDR2 from the germline V gene are GTSNPN and SVGIG (reference sequence). CDR3 in amino acids: CAWSVRQGINIQYF. CDR3 DNA: TGTGCCTGGAGTGTAAGGCAGGGTATTAACATTCAGTACTTC. The variable domain in full, completed from reference TRBV30 and TRBJ2-4, reads SQTIHQWPATLVQPVGSPLSLECTVEGTSNPNLYWYRQAAGRGLQLLFYSVGIGQISSEVPQNLSASRPQDRQFILSSKKLLLSDSGFYLCAWSVRQGINIQYFGAGTRLSVL.

This chain links TRBV7-9 with TRBJ2-7; TRBD2 might be the D (6 bases). This CDR3 is built from 12 residues. V dropped 4 bases and J dropped 10 bases, with 14 bases sitting between them. The germline V gene has CDR1 SEHNR and CDR2 FQNEAQ (reference sequence). CDR3 sequence (DNA): TGTGCCAGCAGCTCCCACCCGGACTATCAGTACTTC. It encodes CASSSHPDYQYF.

The V call is TRBV27, the J call TRBJ1-4; TRBD1 matches at 7 bases. V lost 6 bases and J lost 7; bases outside the gene matches: 5. The CDR3 has 13 amino acids. Germline V gene data show CDR1 as MNHEY and CDR2 as SMNVEV (reference sequence). The CDR3 protein is CASRRTGAEKLFF. For the CDR3, the DNA is TGTGCCAGCAGGAGAACAGGGGCTGAAAAACTGTTTTTT.

The chain has TRBV13 and TRBJ2-7; 8 bases are a match to TRBD2. Per germline, CDR1 PRHDT and CDR2 FYEKMQ (reference sequence). This CDR3 region has 19 residues. Trimming removed 5 bases from V and 6 bases from J; junction bases left unmatched: 24. CDR3 DNA sequence: TGTGCCAGCAGCCCTAGTCGCGGTTTCTGGGAAGCGGGAGTGCTCGAGCAGTACTTC. It encodes CASSPSRGFWEAGVLEQYF. Full variable domain (rest looked up from reference TRBV13 and TRBJ2-7): AAGVIQSPRHLIKEKRETATLKCYPIPRHDTVYWYQQGPGQDPQFLISFYEKMQSDKGSIPDRFSAQQFSDYHSELNMSSLELGDSALYFCASSPSRGFWEAGVLEQYFGPGTRLTVT.

V gene TRBV28 combines with J gene TRBJ1-2, with 9 bases fitting TRBD1. The trim removed 5 bases at V and 1 base at J, leaving 8 bases unmatched. This CDR3 region has 16 residues. CDR1 is MDHEN and CDR2 is SYDVKM in the germline V gene. The CDR3 region is CASSTGQGSFNYGYTF. CDR3 bases: TGTGCCAGCAGTACCGGACAGGGGAGTTTTAACTATGGCTACACCTTC.

This chain connects TRBV18 to TRBJ1-1, with D perhaps TRBD1 (6 bases). Deletions cut 1 base from V and 1 base from J, with 13 bases between. CDR1 is KGHSH and CDR2 is LQKENI in the germline V gene. The CDR3 totals 16 residues. CDR3 nucleotides: TGTGCCAGCTCACCACGGCAGGGGAGTGGGAACACTGAAGCTTTCTTT. It encodes CASSPRQGSGNTEAFF.

This clone has only a few counts. The chain combines TRBV20-1 with TRBJ2-7, with a possible D match to TRBD1 (7 bases). The V gene's germline CDR1 is DFQATT and CDR2 SNEGSKA (reference sequence). This CDR3 comprises 11 residues. Trimming pared 6 bases from V and 7 bases from J, leaving 13 bases between. In DNA form, the CDR3 reads TGCAGTGCGGAGGGGGCCGGGGAGCAGTACTTC. It codes for CSAEGAGEQYF.

V gene TRBV11-3 combines with J gene TRBJ1-1; D is undetermined. The V gene lost 5 bases and the J gene lost 5 bases, with 12 bases spanning the gap. This CDR3 is built from 13 residues. The V gene's germline CDR1 is SGHNT and CDR2 YENEEA. The CDR3 DNA is TGTGCCAGCAGCCTAGGCTGGAGAACTGAAGCTTTCTTT. The encoded protein is CASSLGWRTEAFF.

The chain recombines TRBV5-1 with TRBJ1-3; D remains unclear. Trimming removed 0 bases from V and 0 bases from J, with 10 bases in between. This CDR3 has 16 amino acids. The germline CDR1 and CDR2 sequences are SGHRS and YFSETQ. This CDR3 is CASSLVPLPSGNTIYF. The CDR3, as DNA: TGCGCCAGCAGCTTGGTGCCCCTACCCTCTGGAAACACCATATATTTT.

The chain is built from TRBV18 and TRBJ2-2, with TRBD1 as a possible D gene (6 bases). Germline CDR1 is KGHSH and CDR2 is LQKENI. This CDR3 region has 14 residues. The ends were cut back, 4 bases at V and 3 bases at J, with 9 bases in the middle. The CDR3 region has the DNA TGTGCCAGCTCACTGCGGACAGACACCGGGGAGCTGTTTTTT. It codes for CASSLRTDTGELFF. The full variable domain, its missing parts supplied by reference TRBV18 and TRBJ2-2, is NAGVMQNPRHLVRRRGQEARLRCSPMKGHSHVYWYRQLPEEGLKFMVYLQKENIIDESGMPKERFSAEFPKEGPSILRIQQVVRGDSAAYFCASSLRTDTGELFFGEGSRLTVL.

This sequence joins TRBV19 and TRBJ1-4; TRBD1 aligns across 7 bases. The V gene end was trimmed by 9 bases and the J gene end by 8 bases; junction bases not matched to a gene: 6. The CDR3 sequence is 12 residues long. Looked up from germline, CDR1 is LNHDA and CDR2 is SQIVND (reference sequence). The CDR3 here is CASRDRREKLFF. CDR3 nucleotide sequence: TGTGCCAGCCGGGACAGACGGGAAAAACTGTTTTTT.

The chain has TRBV7-9 and TRBJ1-4; D gene unclear. From germline, CDR1 is SEHNR and CDR2 FQNEAQ (reference sequence). Trimming took 3 bases from V and 0 from J, leaving 5 bases between them. The CDR3 runs 14 residues. The CDR3 reads CASSFQATNEKLFF. CDR3 in DNA: TGTGCCAGCAGCTTTCAGGCAACTAATGAAAAACTGTTTTTT.

The rearrangement links TRBV7-2 to TRBJ1-1; TRBD1 is a possible D gene (5 bases). Trimming took 1 base from V and 0 from J, leaving 12 bases between them. The CDR3 is 16 amino acids. Germline V gene sequence: CDR1 SGHTA, CDR2 FQGNSA. The CDR3 nucleotides read TGTGCCAGCAGCTTAGTCCCCGGAGGGGTGAACACTGAAGCTTTCTTT. It translates to CASSLVPGGVNTEAFF.

The chain employs TRBV4-1 and TRBJ1-4; D remains ambiguous. The CDR3 runs 13 residues. The V gene's germline CDR1 is MGHRA and CDR2 YSYEKL. V lost 4 bases to trimming and J lost 7 bases, with 10 bases between them. In DNA form, the CDR3 reads TGCGCCAGCAGCCGCACTCGTCGTGAAAAACTGTTTTTT. It yields the protein CASSRTRREKLFF.

The V gene is TRBV5-6, the J gene TRBJ2-7, with 11 positions matching TRBD2. The CDR3 is 16 amino acids. V dropped 3 bases and J dropped 2; count of bases not matched to a gene: 7. Germline V CDR1 and CDR2: SGHDT, YYEEEE. This CDR3 is CASSSLAGLAAYEQYF. CDR3 nucleotide sequence: TGTGCCAGCAGCTCCCTGGCGGGACTAGCGGCCTACGAGCAGTACTTC. Filled out from reference TRBV5-6 and TRBJ2-7, the complete variable domain reads DAGVTQSPTHLIKTRGQQVTLRCSPKSGHDTVSWYQQALGQGPQFIFQYYEEEERQRGNFPDRFSGHQFPNYSSELNVNALLLGDSALYLCASSSLAGLAAYEQYFGPGTRLTVT.

The chain has TRBV4-1 and TRBJ2-1, with D uncertain. CDR1 and CDR2 from the germline V gene are MGHRA and YSYEKL. Trimming removed 0 bases from V and 6 bases from J, with 9 bases in between. CDR3 length: 14 amino acids. In DNA form, the CDR3 reads TGCGCCAGCAGCCAAGACTCCTCCCTCAATGAGCAGTTCTTC. Translated: CASSQDSSLNEQFF.

The gene calls are TRBV25-1 and TRBJ1-1, with no clear D. Germline-derived CDR1 and CDR2 are MGHDK and SYGVNS. Trimming stripped 5 bases from V and 8 bases from J, with 12 bases between. This CDR3 comprises 12 residues. CDR3: CASSFGVKEAFF. The CDR3 DNA sequence: TGTGCCAGCAGTTTCGGGGTCAAAGAAGCTTTCTTT. Full variable domain (missing parts from reference TRBV25-1 and TRBJ1-1): EADIYQTPRYLVIGTGKKITLECSQTMGHDKMYWYQQDPGMELHLIHYSYGVNSTEKGDLSSESTVSRIRTEHFPLTLESARPSHTSQYLCASSFGVKEAFFGQGTRLTVV.

This clone was found a few times. The chain employs TRBV5-5 and TRBJ2-5, with 8 bases aligning to TRBD1. The CDR3 totals 14 residues. Germline V gene sequence: CDR1 SGHKS, CDR2 YYEKEE (reference sequence). Losses at the gene ends were 4 bases for V and 9 bases for J; bases not matched to a gene: 11. CDR3 loop: CASSPSGTGSSQYF. The CDR3 region has the DNA TGTGCCAGCAGCCCTTCCGGGACAGGTTCGTCCCAGTACTTC.